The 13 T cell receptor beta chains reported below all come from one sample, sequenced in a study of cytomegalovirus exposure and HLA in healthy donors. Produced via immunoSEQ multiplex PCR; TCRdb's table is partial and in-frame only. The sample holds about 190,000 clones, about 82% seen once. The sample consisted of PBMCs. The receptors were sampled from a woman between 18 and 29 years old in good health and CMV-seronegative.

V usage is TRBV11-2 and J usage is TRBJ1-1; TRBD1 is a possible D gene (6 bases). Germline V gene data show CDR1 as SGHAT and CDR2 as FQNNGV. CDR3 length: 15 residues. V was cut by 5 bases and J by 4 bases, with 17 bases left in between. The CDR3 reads CASSLRGGGSTEAFF. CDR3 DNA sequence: TGTGCCAGCAGCCTAAGAGGGGGGGGTTCCACTGAAGCTTTCTTT.

CDR3 bases: TGTGCCAGCAGCCCACGGACTAGCGGGGCTATTTACAATGAGCAGTTCTTC. Its translation is CASSPRTSGAIYNEQFF. J is TRBJ2-1 and V is TRBV7-9; TRBD2 matches at 12 bases. The junction had 9 bases not matched to a gene; V was cut back by 5 bases and J by 4 bases. CDR3 length: 17 residues. CDR1 is SEHNR, CDR2 FQNEAQ, per germline (reference sequence).

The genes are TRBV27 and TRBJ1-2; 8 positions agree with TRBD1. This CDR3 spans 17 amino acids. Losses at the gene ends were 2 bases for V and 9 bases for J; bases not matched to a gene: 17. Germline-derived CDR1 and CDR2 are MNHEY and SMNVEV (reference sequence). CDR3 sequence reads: CASSLLGQGKGGYRYTF. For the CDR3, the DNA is TGTGCCAGCAGTTTACTAGGACAGGGCAAAGGAGGGTATCGCTACACCTTC.

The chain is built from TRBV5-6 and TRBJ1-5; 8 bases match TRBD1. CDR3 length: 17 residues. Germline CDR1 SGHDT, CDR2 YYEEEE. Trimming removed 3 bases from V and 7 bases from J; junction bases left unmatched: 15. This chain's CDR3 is CASSSLLPGQVSQPQHF. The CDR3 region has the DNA TGTGCCAGCAGCTCTCTCTTACCGGGACAGGTGAGCCAGCCCCAGCATTTT.

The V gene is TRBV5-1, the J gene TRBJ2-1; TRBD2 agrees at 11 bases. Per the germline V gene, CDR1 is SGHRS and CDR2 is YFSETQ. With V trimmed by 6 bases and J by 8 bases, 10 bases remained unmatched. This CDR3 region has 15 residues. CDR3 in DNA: TGCGCCAGCACCTCACTAGCGGGAGCTAGTGATGAGCAGTTCTTC. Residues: CASTSLAGASDEQFF.

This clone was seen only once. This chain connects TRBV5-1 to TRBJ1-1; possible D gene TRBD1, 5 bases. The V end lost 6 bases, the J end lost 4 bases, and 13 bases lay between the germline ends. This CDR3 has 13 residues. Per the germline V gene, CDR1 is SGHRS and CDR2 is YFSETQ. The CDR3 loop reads CASKSGGTTEAFF. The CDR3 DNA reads TGCGCCAGCAAGTCGGGGGGGACCACTGAAGCTTTCTTT. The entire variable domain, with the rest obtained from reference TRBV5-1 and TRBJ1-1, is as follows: KAGVTQTPRYLIKTRGQQVTLSCSPISGHRSVSWYQQTPGQGLQFLFEYFSETQRNKGNFPGRFSGRQFSNSRSEMNVSTLELGDSALYLCASKSGGTTEAFFGQGTRLTVV.

The CDR3 here is CASSPLDRRDEKLFF. CDR3 sequence (DNA): TGTGCCAGCTCACCCCTGGACAGGAGGGATGAAAAACTGTTTTTT. V and J are TRBV18 and TRBJ1-4; TRBD1 aligns across 7 bases. CDR3 length: 15 residues. The ends lost 3 bases at V and 6 bases at J; junction bases unmatched: 7. CDR1 is KGHSH, CDR2 LQKENI, per germline.

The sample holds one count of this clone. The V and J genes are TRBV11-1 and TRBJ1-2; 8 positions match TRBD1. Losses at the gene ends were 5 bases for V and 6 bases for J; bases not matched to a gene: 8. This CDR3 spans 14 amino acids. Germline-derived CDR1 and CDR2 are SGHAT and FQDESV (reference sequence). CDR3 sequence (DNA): TGTGCCAGCAGCCCCTGGACAGGGAACGATGGCTACACCTTC. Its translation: CASSPWTGNDGYTF. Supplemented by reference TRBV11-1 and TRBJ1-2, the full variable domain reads EAEVAQSPRYKITEKSQAVAFWCDPISGHATLYWYRQILGQGPELLVQFQDESVVDDSQLPKDRFSAERLKGVDSTLKIQPAELGDSAMYLCASSPWTGNDGYTFGSGTRLTVV.

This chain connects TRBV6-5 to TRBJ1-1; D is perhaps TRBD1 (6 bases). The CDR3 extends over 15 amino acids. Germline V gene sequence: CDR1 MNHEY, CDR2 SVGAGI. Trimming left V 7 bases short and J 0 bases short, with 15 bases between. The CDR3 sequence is CASNDPQGLNTEAFF. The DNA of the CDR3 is TGTGCCAGCAACGATCCACAGGGCTTGAACACTGAAGCTTTCTTT.

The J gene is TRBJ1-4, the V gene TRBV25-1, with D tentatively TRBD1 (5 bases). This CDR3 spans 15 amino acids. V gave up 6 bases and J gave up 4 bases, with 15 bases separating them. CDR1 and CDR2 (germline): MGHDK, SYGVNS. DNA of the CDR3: TGTGCCAGCAGGCTGGAGGGTCAGGGTAATGAAAAACTGTTTTTT. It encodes CASRLEGQGNEKLFF.

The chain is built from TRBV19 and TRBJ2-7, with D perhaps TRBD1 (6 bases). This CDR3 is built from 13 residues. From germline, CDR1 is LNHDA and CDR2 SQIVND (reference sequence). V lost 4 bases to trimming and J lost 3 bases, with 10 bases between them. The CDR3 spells CASSTRQDYEQYF. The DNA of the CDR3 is TGTGCCAGTAGTACTCGACAGGACTACGAGCAGTACTTC.

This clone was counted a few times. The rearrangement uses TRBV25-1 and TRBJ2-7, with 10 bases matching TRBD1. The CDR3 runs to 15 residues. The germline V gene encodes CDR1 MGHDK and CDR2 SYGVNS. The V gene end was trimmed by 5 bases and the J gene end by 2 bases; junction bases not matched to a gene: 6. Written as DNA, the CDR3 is TGTGCCAGCAGTAGCGGACAGGGGGAGACCTACGAGCAGTACTTC. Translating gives CASSSGQGETYEQYF.

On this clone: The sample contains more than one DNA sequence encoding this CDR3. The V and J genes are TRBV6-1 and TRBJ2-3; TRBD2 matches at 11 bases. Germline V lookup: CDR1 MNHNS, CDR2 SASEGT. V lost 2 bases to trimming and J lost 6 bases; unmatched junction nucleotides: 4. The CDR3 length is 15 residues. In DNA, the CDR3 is TGTGCCAGCAGTGAATTAGCGGGGGGGCCGGATACGCAGTATTTT. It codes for CASSELAGGPDTQYF.